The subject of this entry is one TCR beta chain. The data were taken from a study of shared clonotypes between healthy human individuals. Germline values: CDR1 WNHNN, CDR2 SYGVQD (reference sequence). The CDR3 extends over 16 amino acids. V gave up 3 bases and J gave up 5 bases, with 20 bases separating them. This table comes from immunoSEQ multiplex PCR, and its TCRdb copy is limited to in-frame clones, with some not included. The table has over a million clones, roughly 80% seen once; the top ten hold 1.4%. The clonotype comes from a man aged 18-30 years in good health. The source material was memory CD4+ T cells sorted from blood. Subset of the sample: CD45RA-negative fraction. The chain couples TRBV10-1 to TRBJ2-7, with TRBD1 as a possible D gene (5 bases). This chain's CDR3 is CASSEYLSGAIDEQYF. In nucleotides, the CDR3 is TGCGCCAGCAGTGAATACCTTTCTGGGGCGATCGACGAGCAGTACTTC.